Described below is a single T cell receptor beta chain sequence and its context. In this sample, this clonotype turned up a few times. The antigen it recognizes is unknown. No quality values exist for individual bases; no much larger clone is one base distant. The CDR3, from cysteine to phenylalanine, totals 14 residues. This entry keeps only the CDR3 DNA: 42 bases, framed from base 1. Trimming removed 2 bases from V and 3 bases from J, leaving 8 bases between the germline ends. Via the germline V gene, CDR1 is SNHLY and CDR2 FYNNEI. These data are taken from a study of blood T cells in healthy people across ages (dated by TCRdb to between 2014 and 2016). A note on the overall study: In model experiments, template switching captured about one uniquely barcoded TCR beta cDNA molecule for every two T cells. The study measured age-related changes in TCR beta repertoire diversity using deep sequencing normalized with unique cDNA molecular identifiers. The donors were divided into four age groups: young (average around 17 years), middle-aged (approximately 41), aged (about 60) and long-lived (roughly 82). To avoid experimental bias, donors of different ages were randomly spread across the sequencing lanes. The study analyzed two additional independent replicas of 1 million unique cDNA reads from the same blood draw for two donors, one aged 18 to 30 and one aged 80 or older. The paper as a whole reports these results and caveats: Total diversity estimates from one million sequenced T cells were considered lower bounds and underestimates. The CMV infection status of donors was not known, potentially confounding age-related changes in expanded clonotypes. Observed TCR beta diversity per million T cells fell roughly linearly with age, and a significant reduction was already apparent by age roughly 40. Compared with the aged group, more naive CD4+ T cells, fewer expanded clones and increased TCR diversity were shown by the long-lived group, suggesting age selection. Observed TCR beta diversity correlated strongly with the percentage of naive T cells measured by flow cytometry. Conclusive comparison of naive and antigen-experienced compartments was prevented by the profiling of bulk unsorted PBMCs.

The 40 or so donors, aged roughly 6 to 95 years, were systemically healthy Caucasian individuals from Russia. Each donor gave roughly 9.5 milliliters of peripheral blood, collected into EDTA-treated Vacutainer tubes. PBMCs were isolated by Ficoll-Paque density-gradient centrifugation, with at least 7 million obtained per sample. Trizol reagent was used to extract total RNA from the PBMCs, yielding at least 6 micrograms per sample. Naive CD45RAhigh/CD27high T cell percentages were measured by flow cytometry on a PBMC aliquot from every donor. Libraries were constructed by 5' RACE. Sequenced using an Illumina HiSeq 2500. The second PCR ran for about 6 to 11 cycles and used a J-beta primer mix along with a sample-barcoded 5' primer. Each TCR beta cDNA molecule received a unique molecular identifier from a template-switch 5' adaptor carrying 12 random nucleotides. Each sample yielded at least 2.5 million CDR3-containing paired-end reads. The Mint cDNA synthesis kit, primed by a TRBC-specific oligonucleotide, was used to synthesize first-strand cDNA from all RNA. Following uracil-DNA glycosylase treatment, all cDNA underwent a first 18-cycle PCR with the universal primers M1SS and BC2_uni_R. The study's own analysis went as follows. For normalization, 1 million high-quality reads were randomly selected from each sample, with every read carrying a distinct molecular identifier. Instead of being binned into consensus sequences, reads that shared molecular identifiers were thrown out. MiTCR, with a Q25 quality threshold and the strictest error-elimination algorithm, was used for CDR3 identification, clonotype clustering and error correction. A nonparametric unseen species model with Euler transformation was used to estimate lower-bound total TCR beta diversity. The raw public reads went through TCRdb reprocessing: fastp at Q25, MiXCR clone calling, in-frame beta chains kept. Under each unique CDR3 protein, matching rows form one entry showing the most common genes and DNA. TCRdb's processing, not the study's, gives the V and J calls here. This sample comprises over 700,000 distinct CDR3 sequences, about 55% of them detected only once. Together, the top ten hold about 38% of the sample.

Sequencing was performed on blood. This receptor was identified in a man aged 80 or over in good health. The V gene is TRBV2 and the J gene is TRBJ2-4; the D segment cannot be called with confidence. The bases are TGTGCCAGCAGTGAAAGCGAAGGCAAAAACATTCAGTACTTC. Protein translation: CASSESEGKNIQYF.